These T cell receptor beta chains were read from a single sample in a study of T-cell reconstitution after alpha-beta-depleted transplantation in children. TCRdb reprocessed the PCR reads via MiXCR and lists one record per CDR3 protein. The sample carries 900,000 or so distinct CDR3 sequences, approximately 15% recorded once. Sequencing used PBMCs, mostly from graft donor cells, obtained 360 days after TCRalphabeta/CD19-depleted stem cell transplant. Receptors were obtained from a male patient younger than 18 who had a stem cell transplant for acute lymphoblastic leukemia, so the T cells may come from the graft donor. Each CDR3 is given with its conserved first and last residue. D genes are given only for firm matches. Not every row has a clone size; where given, it reads once, few, many or a size class.

d_call: -; v_call: TRBV5-5; clone_size: few; j_call: TRBJ1-3; cdr3_aa: CASSPQLSGNTIYF; cdr3_nt: TGTGCCAGCAGCCCCCAGCTCTCTGGAAACACCATATATTTT
d_call: TRBD1; v_call: TRBV10-1; clone_size: few; j_call: TRBJ1-1; cdr3_aa: CASSEGRGTEAFF; cdr3_nt: TGCGCCAGCAGTGAGGGCAGGGGGACTGAAGCTTTCTTT
d_call: TRBD1; v_call: TRBV27; clone_size: -; j_call: TRBJ2-3; cdr3_aa: CASTRTGVTDTQYF; cdr3_nt: TGTGCCAGCACAAGGACAGGGGTCACAGATACGCAGTATTTT
d_call: -; v_call: TRBV20-1; clone_size: -; j_call: TRBJ1-2; cdr3_aa: CSASGGRNYGYTF; cdr3_nt: TGCAGTGCTAGTGGTGGCCGGAACTATGGCTACACCTTC
d_call: -; v_call: TRBV5-7; clone_size: few; j_call: TRBJ2-7; cdr3_aa: CASSSIDRQSYEQYF; cdr3_nt: TGTGCCAGCAGCTCCATCGACAGGCAGTCCTACGAGCAGTACTTC
d_call: -; v_call: TRBV29-1; clone_size: -; j_call: TRBJ2-1; cdr3_aa: CSARKEHQRPLSYNEQFF; cdr3_nt: TGCAGCGCCCGGAAAGAGCACCAGCGCCCCCTCTCCTACAATGAGCAGTTCTTC
d_call: TRBD2; v_call: TRBV29-1; clone_size: -; j_call: TRBJ2-3; cdr3_aa: CSGAGGRTDTQYF; cdr3_nt: TGCAGCGGTGCGGGGGGGCGCACAGATACGCAGTATTTT
d_call: -; v_call: TRBV5-5; clone_size: -; j_call: TRBJ2-7; cdr3_aa: CASSPTRTYYEQYF; cdr3_nt: TGTGCCAGCAGCCCAACCCGGACTTATTACGAGCAGTACTTC
d_call: -; v_call: TRBV30; clone_size: -; j_call: TRBJ2-1; cdr3_aa: CAWRNLRDRDGFSGSMEQFF; cdr3_nt: TGTGCCTGGAGGAACTTGAGGGACAGGGATGGGTTTAGCGGGAGTATGGAGCAGTTCTTC
d_call: -; v_call: TRBV18; clone_size: -; j_call: TRBJ2-4; cdr3_aa: CASSPGVRAKNIQYF; cdr3_nt: TGTGCCAGCTCACCAGGGGTTCGGGCCAAAAACATTCAGTACTTC
d_call: TRBD2; v_call: TRBV28; clone_size: -; j_call: TRBJ2-5; cdr3_aa: CASSSFEGGEKETQYF; cdr3_nt: TGTGCCAGCAGTTCTTTTGAGGGAGGGGAAAAAGAGACCCAGTACTTC
d_call: -; v_call: TRBV10-1; clone_size: -; j_call: TRBJ2-5; cdr3_aa: CASSDGYQETQYF; cdr3_nt: TGCGCCAGCAGTGATGGATATCAAGAGACCCAGTACTTC
d_call: TRBD2; v_call: TRBV6-1; clone_size: few; j_call: TRBJ2-2; cdr3_aa: CASRVAGGSWSGELFF; cdr3_nt: TGTGCCAGCAGGGTAGCGGGAGGGTCGTGGTCCGGGGAGCTGTTTTTT
d_call: -; v_call: TRBV7-9; clone_size: few; j_call: TRBJ1-6; cdr3_aa: CASSPSGPGENSPLHF; cdr3_nt: TGTGCCAGCAGCCCTTCGGGACCCGGGGAGAATTCACCCCTCCACTTT
d_call: -; v_call: TRBV5-1; clone_size: few; j_call: TRBJ2-7; cdr3_aa: CASSLVKDYEQYF; cdr3_nt: TGCGCCAGCAGCTTGGTAAAGGATTACGAGCAGTACTTC
d_call: TRBD2; v_call: TRBV5-1; clone_size: many; j_call: TRBJ2-7; cdr3_aa: CASSVRWREREQYF; cdr3_nt: TGCGCCAGCAGCGTCCGCTGGCGGGAGAGAGAGCAGTACTTC
d_call: -; v_call: TRBV7-7; clone_size: -; j_call: TRBJ2-5; cdr3_aa: CASSPTFGQETQYF; cdr3_nt: TGTGCCAGCAGCCCGACGTTCGGGCAAGAGACCCAGTACTTC
d_call: -; v_call: TRBV11-2; clone_size: few; j_call: TRBJ2-1; cdr3_aa: CASSRATVLYEYNEQFF; cdr3_nt: TGTGCCAGCAGCCGCGCGACAGTGCTGTACGAGTACAATGAGCAGTTCTTC
d_call: TRBD2; v_call: TRBV20-1; clone_size: few; j_call: TRBJ2-3; cdr3_aa: CSARDRTRGTSPEKTHHTQYF; cdr3_nt: TGCAGTGCTAGAGATCGGACTAGGGGGACTAGCCCCGAGAAAACCCACCATACGCAGTATTTT
d_call: TRBD2; v_call: TRBV11-1; clone_size: -; j_call: TRBJ2-1; cdr3_aa: CASRLVVGLAGENSYNEQFF; cdr3_nt: TGTGCCAGCCGATTGGTTGTAGGGCTAGCGGGAGAAAACTCCTACAATGAGCAGTTCTTC
d_call: -; v_call: TRBV13; clone_size: few; j_call: TRBJ2-1; cdr3_aa: CASSEGTPGNEQFF; cdr3_nt: TGTGCCAGCAGCGAAGGGACTCCCGGTAATGAGCAGTTCTTC
d_call: TRBD2; v_call: TRBV7-6; clone_size: few; j_call: TRBJ2-1; cdr3_aa: CASSLLQRETHNEQFF; cdr3_nt: TGTGCCAGCAGCTTACTCCAGCGGGAGACCCACAATGAGCAGTTCTTC
d_call: -; v_call: TRBV7-9; clone_size: many; j_call: TRBJ2-7; cdr3_aa: CASSPGQRDFHEQYF; cdr3_nt: TGTGCCAGCAGCCCGGGACAGAGGGACTTCCACGAGCAGTACTTC
d_call: -; v_call: TRBV20-1; clone_size: few; j_call: TRBJ1-4; cdr3_aa: CSARERGEGKLFF; cdr3_nt: TGCAGTGCTAGAGAGCGGGGAGAAGGAAAACTGTTTTTT
d_call: -; v_call: TRBV21-1; clone_size: -; j_call: TRBJ2-1; cdr3_aa: CASSKGGLADHNEQFF; cdr3_nt: TGTGCCAGCAGCAAAGGGGGGCTAGCGGACCACAATGAGCAGTTCTTC
d_call: TRBD2; v_call: TRBV4-1; clone_size: -; j_call: TRBJ2-1; cdr3_aa: CASSQDPGRPGLVGVHEQFF; cdr3_nt: TGCGCCAGCAGCCAAGACCCCGGACGGCCGGGACTAGTTGGTGTTCATGAGCAGTTCTTC
d_call: -; v_call: TRBV6-5; clone_size: -; j_call: TRBJ2-2; cdr3_aa: CASSTSGPGELFF; cdr3_nt: TGTGCCAGCAGTACATCAGGGCCCGGGGAGCTGTTTTTT
d_call: -; v_call: TRBV6-1; clone_size: -; j_call: TRBJ2-2; cdr3_aa: CASVARRVPGELFF; cdr3_nt: TGTGCCAGCGTAGCGAGGCGGGTACCCGGGGAGCTGTTTTTT
d_call: TRBD2; v_call: TRBV11-1; clone_size: few; j_call: TRBJ2-3; cdr3_aa: CASSLAGTSGRLRTDTQYF; cdr3_nt: TGTGCCAGCAGCTTAGCCGGGACTAGCGGGAGGTTGAGGACAGATACGCAGTATTTT
d_call: TRBD1; v_call: TRBV16; clone_size: few; j_call: TRBJ2-7; cdr3_aa: CASSPPGTEYEQYF; cdr3_nt: TGTGCCAGCAGCCCCCCGGGGACAGAGTACGAGCAGTACTTC
d_call: TRBD2; v_call: TRBV27; clone_size: -; j_call: TRBJ2-7; cdr3_aa: CASIAGGGDEQYF; cdr3_nt: TGTGCCAGCATAGCGGGAGGGGGAGACGAGCAGTACTTC
d_call: -; v_call: TRBV7-8; clone_size: -; j_call: TRBJ2-3; cdr3_aa: CASSLAWESDTQYF; cdr3_nt: TGTGCCAGCAGCTTAGCGTGGGAGTCGGATACGCAGTATTTT
d_call: -; v_call: TRBV21-1; clone_size: -; j_call: TRBJ2-5; cdr3_aa: CASVRQGLETQYF; cdr3_nt: TGTGCCAGCGTAAGACAGGGCTTGGAGACCCAGTACTTC
d_call: TRBD2; v_call: TRBV4-1; clone_size: -; j_call: TRBJ2-7; cdr3_aa: CASSRDYLYEQYF; cdr3_nt: TGCGCCAGCAGCCGGGACTACCTCTACGAGCAGTACTTC
d_call: -; v_call: TRBV27; clone_size: few; j_call: TRBJ2-7; cdr3_aa: CASSFRADPYEQYF; cdr3_nt: TGTGCCAGCAGTTTTAGGGCAGACCCTTACGAGCAGTACTTC
d_call: -; v_call: TRBV30; clone_size: few; j_call: TRBJ2-7; cdr3_aa: CAWRGVSYEQYF; cdr3_nt: TGTGCCTGGAGGGGCGTCTCCTACGAGCAGTACTTC
d_call: -; v_call: TRBV21-1; clone_size: many; j_call: TRBJ2-7; cdr3_aa: CASRISPSGRVSKRGYEQYF; cdr3_nt: TGTGCCAGCCGAATTTCCCCTAGCGGGAGGGTCTCTAAGCGCGGCTACGAGCAGTACTTC